A single sample gave rise to the 14 T cell receptor beta chains below, sequenced in a study of blood T cell repertoires in COVID-19. Produced via immunoSEQ multiplex PCR; TCRdb's table is partial and in-frame only. The sample lists under 300,000 clones; about 89% were seen once. Material: PBMCs or T cells enriched from blood (not recorded which). These receptors all come from a man between 35 and 55 years old who had recovered from COVID-19.

The chain has TRBV12-3 or TRBV12-4 and TRBJ2-1; no clear D gene. This CDR3 has 13 amino acids. V dropped 5 bases and J dropped 8 bases, with 13 bases sitting between them. CDR3 in DNA: TGTGCCAGCAGTCTCAGAGGCGGCCATGAGCAGTTCTTC. Its protein product is CASSLRGGHEQFF.

V gene TRBV5-5 combines with J gene TRBJ2-1; D may be TRBD1 (6 bases). Trimming removed 4 bases from V and 4 bases from J, with 12 bases in between. Per germline, CDR1 SGHKS and CDR2 YYEKEE (reference sequence). This CDR3 has 14 amino acids. As DNA, the CDR3 is TGTGCCAGCAGCGACGGGACATCTTACAATGAGCAGTTCTTC. Translation: CASSDGTSYNEQFF.

The chain joins TRBV2 to TRBJ1-1; maybe TRBD1 (6 bases). V gave up 4 bases and J gave up 0 bases, with 9 bases separating them. Germline V gives CDR1 SNHLY, CDR2 FYNNEI. The CDR3 sequence is 14 residues long. Here the CDR3 DNA reads TGTGCCAGCAGTGTTCGACAGGTGAACACTGAAGCTTTCTTT. Its translation: CASSVRQVNTEAFF.

The chain carries TRBV5-1 and TRBJ1-2, with TRBD1 identical over 7 bases. Germline lookup yields CDR1 SGHRS and CDR2 YFSETQ. This CDR3 contains 14 residues. Unmatched junction bases numbered 7, after V lost 0 bases and J lost 8 bases. Written as DNA, the CDR3 is TGCGCCAGCAGCTTGGGACAGGGAATTGCCGGCTACACCTTC. Translating gives CASSLGQGIAGYTF.

The chain links TRBV13 to TRBJ2-3, with a possible D match to TRBD2 (6 bases). The CDR3 is 15 residues long. V was trimmed by 5 bases and J by 1 base, leaving 13 bases between them. Germline V gives CDR1 PRHDT, CDR2 FYEKMQ (reference sequence). The CDR3 DNA follows: TGTGCCAGCAGCCCCCGGGACTTACGCACAGATACGCAGTATTTT. Translated: CASSPRDLRTDTQYF.

The V and J genes are TRBV5-1 and TRBJ1-4, with 8 bases matching TRBD1. Unmatched junction bases numbered 3, after V lost 4 bases and J lost 1 base. Per germline, CDR1 SGHRS and CDR2 YFSETQ. CDR3 length equals 15 residues. The CDR3 DNA is TGCGCCAGCAGCAGCGACAGGGGAACTAATGAAAAACTGTTTTTT. Protein: CASSSDRGTNEKLFF.

Here the CDR3 DNA reads TGTGCCAGTAGGAAACAGGGGGGGAACACTGAAGCTTTCTTT. Translated: CASRKQGGNTEAFF. This chain connects TRBV19 to TRBJ1-1; 8 bases fit TRBD1. J gave up 1 base and V 6 bases, and 4 bases lay outside the gene matches. The CDR3 has 14 amino acids. Germline V gives CDR1 LNHDA, CDR2 SQIVND (reference sequence).

This chain connects TRBV28 to TRBJ1-6, with TRBD1 matching 7 bases. Unmatched junction bases numbered 2, after V lost 6 bases and J lost 9 bases. The germline CDR1 and CDR2 sequences are MDHEN and SYDVKM. The CDR3 runs to 12 residues. The CDR3 DNA reads as TGTGCCAGCAGACGACAGGGTTCACCCCTCCACTTT. Its protein product is CASRRQGSPLHF.

The V gene is TRBV18, the J gene TRBJ1-1; the match to TRBD1 covers 7 bases. V was clipped by 0 bases and J by 0 bases; unmatched bases: 10. Germline V gene lookup returns CDR1 KGHSH and CDR2 LQKENI. This CDR3 is built from 18 residues. The CDR3 loop reads CASSPPPQGWDLNTEAFF. DNA for the CDR3: TGTGCCAGCTCACCACCCCCACAGGGGTGGGATTTGAACACTGAAGCTTTCTTT.

The genes are TRBV10-3 and TRBJ1-3, with 8 positions matching TRBD1. The CDR3 spans 15 residues. V shed 3 bases and J 3 bases; nucleotides not matched to a gene: 4. CDR1 is ENHRY, CDR2 SYGVKD, per germline. CDR3 nucleotides: TGTGCCATCAGTGACTACGGACAGGGTGGAAACACCATATATTTT. Residues: CAISDYGQGGNTIYF.

This clone was observed once. V is TRBV5-1 and J is TRBJ2-3; 7 nucleotides agree with TRBD1. With 4 bases clipped from V and 6 bases from J, the junction kept 8 bases outside the gene matches. Germline V gene lookup returns CDR1 SGHRS and CDR2 YFSETQ. The CDR3 contains 14 residues. The CDR3 sequence: CASSLRTGLDTQYF. Here the CDR3 DNA reads TGCGCCAGCAGCCTAAGGACAGGCCTGGATACGCAGTATTTT.

V usage is TRBV7-6 and J usage is TRBJ1-1, with a possible D match to TRBD1 (6 bases). Germline loops: CDR1 SGHVS, CDR2 FNYEAQ. Trimming removed 0 bases at V and 4 bases at J, with 18 bases between. The CDR3 contains 17 residues. CDR3 residues: CASSLADTGFVGTEAFF. In DNA, the CDR3 is TGTGCCAGCAGCTTAGCCGATACAGGGTTTGTGGGCACTGAAGCTTTCTTT.

J is TRBJ2-1 and V is TRBV2; the D gene is possibly TRBD2 (6 bases). Germline V gene lookup returns CDR1 SNHLY and CDR2 FYNNEI. V lost 7 bases and J 6 bases, leaving 19 bases between the germline ends. This CDR3 is 15 amino acids long. CDR3: CASTETGGRGNEQFF. DNA for the CDR3: TGTGCCAGCACCGAGACCGGGGGAAGGGGCAATGAGCAGTTCTTC.

The chain joins TRBV14 to TRBJ1-4; D call uncertain. V was cut by 1 base and J by 0 bases, with 9 bases left in between. The CDR3 is 16 amino acids. CDR1 is SGHDN and CDR2 is FVKESK in the germline V gene. CDR3 DNA: TGTGCCAGCAGCCAAGTACTGGGCGCAACTAATGAAAAACTGTTTTTT. Its translation is CASSQVLGATNEKLFF.